These T cell receptor beta chains were read from a single sample in a study of response to subunit inactivated influenza vaccine. A single record per CDR3 protein comes from TCRdb applying MiXCR to the RT-PCR reads. Among 450,000 to 500,000 distinct CDR3 sequences listed, 10% to 11% were seen once. The sample in question was PBMCs from blood, obtained about 40 days after vaccination. These receptors were taken from a middle-aged man who received an inactivated influenza vaccine. Both conserved end residues are part of each CDR3. Each record gives: D gene, J gene, clone size, V gene, CDR3 protein, CDR3 DNA. D genes are given only for firm matches. Clone sizes are given selectively: once, few, many, or a class where the clone is expanded.

D: .
J: TRBJ2-7
size: .
V: TRBV4-2
CDR3: CASSQGGMAGEQYF
DNA: TGTGCCAGCAGCCAAGGAGGTATGGCTGGCGAGCAGTACTTC

D: TRBD1
J: TRBJ2-7
size: .
V: TRBV5-5
CDR3: CASSLQGGGDKTYEQYF
DNA: TGTGCCAGCAGCTTACAGGGGGGAGGAGATAAGACCTACGAGCAGTACTTC

D: .
J: TRBJ2-5
size: few
V: TRBV12-3/TRBV12-4
CDR3: CASLTGSGAQYF
DNA: TGTGCCAGCCTCACAGGGTCCGGGGCCCAGTACTTC

D: .
J: TRBJ2-3
size: few
V: TRBV6-4
CDR3: CASSAGPSTDTQYF
DNA: TGTGCCAGCAGTGCAGGGCCTAGCACAGATACGCAGTATTTT

D: TRBD2
J: TRBJ2-5
size: .
V: TRBV7-8
CDR3: CTSGNQETQYF
DNA: TGTACTAGCGGGAACCAAGAGACCCAGTACTTC

D: .
J: TRBJ2-1
size: .
V: TRBV28
CDR3: CASRIERGHYNEQFF
DNA: TGTGCCAGCAGAATTGAGAGGGGCCACTACAATGAGCAGTTCTTC

D: .
J: TRBJ2-2
size: many
V: TRBV12-5
CDR3: CASGLDTGELFF
DNA: TGTGCTAGTGGTCTAGACACCGGGGAGCTGTTTTTT

D: .
J: TRBJ1-2
size: few
V: TRBV5-1
CDR3: CASSPPGTNYGYTF
DNA: TGCGCCAGCAGCCCTCCAGGCACTAACTATGGCTACACCTTC

D: TRBD1
J: TRBJ1-2
size: .
V: TRBV7-9
CDR3: CASSLAGTGFGSYGYTF
DNA: TGTGCCAGCAGCTTAGCCGGGACAGGGTTTGGATCATATGGCTACACCTTC

D: .
J: TRBJ2-1
size: .
V: TRBV6-2/TRBV6-3
CDR3: CASSYSFLRGGSTYNEQFF
DNA: TGTGCCAGCAGTTACTCTTTTTTACGCGGAGGCTCTACCTACAATGAGCAGTTCTTC

D: .
J: TRBJ2-3
size: few
V: TRBV7-9
CDR3: CASTPVAGSTDTQYF
DNA: TGTGCCAGCACCCCGGTTGCGGGTAGCACAGATACGCAGTATTTT

D: .
J: TRBJ1-1
size: many
V: TRBV7-9
CDR3: CASSFTGAEAFF
DNA: TGTGCCAGCAGCTTTACAGGCGCTGAAGCTTTCTTT

D: TRBD2
J: TRBJ2-5
size: few
V: TRBV2
CDR3: CASFSTSGALQETQYF
DNA: TGTGCCAGCTTCTCGACTAGCGGAGCCCTCCAAGAGACCCAGTACTTC

D: .
J: TRBJ2-7
size: many
V: TRBV12-3/TRBV12-4
CDR3: CASSWQGPTLSYYEQYF
DNA: TGTGCCAGCAGTTGGCAGGGGCCGACCTTATCTTACTACGAGCAGTACTTC

D: .
J: TRBJ1-2
size: .
V: TRBV7-8
CDR3: CASSSLPGPNYGYTF
DNA: TGTGCCAGCAGCTCATTACCGGGGCCTAACTATGGCTACACCTTC

D: .
J: TRBJ2-7
size: few
V: TRBV7-8
CDR3: CASSLEGASSYEQYF
DNA: TGTGCCAGCAGCTTAGAGGGAGCGAGCTCCTACGAGCAGTACTTC

D: .
J: TRBJ2-3
size: .
V: TRBV29-1
CDR3: CSEMLQGTDTQYF
DNA: TGCAGCGAGATGCTCCAGGGTACAGATACGCAGTATTTT

D: TRBD2
J: TRBJ2-5
size: few
V: TRBV20-1
CDR3: CSARGLGAGGDQETQYF
DNA: TGCAGTGCTAGAGGATTGGGTGCGGGAGGGGACCAAGAGACCCAGTACTTC

D: .
J: TRBJ1-4
size: few
V: TRBV6-1
CDR3: CASRNQPASNEKLFF
DNA: TGTGCCAGCAGGAACCAGCCAGCCTCTAATGAAAAACTGTTTTTT

D: TRBD2
J: TRBJ2-1
size: .
V: TRBV10-3
CDR3: CAISTILTSVKENEQFF
DNA: TGTGCCATCAGTACTATCCTGACTAGCGTGAAAGAGAATGAGCAGTTCTTC

D: .
J: TRBJ2-7
size: .
V: TRBV5-6
CDR3: CASSPGSGELKQYF
DNA: TGTGCCAGCAGCCCTGGCAGCGGTGAGTTGAAGCAGTACTTC

D: .
J: TRBJ1-4
size: few
V: TRBV4-3
CDR3: CASSQADEKLFF
DNA: TGCGCCAGCAGCCAAGCGGATGAAAAACTGTTTTTT

D: TRBD1
J: TRBJ1-6
size: .
V: TRBV4-2
CDR3: CASSPTGVGSPLHF
DNA: TGTGCCAGCAGCCCAACAGGGGTGGGTTCACCCCTCCACTTT

D: .
J: TRBJ2-2
size: .
V: TRBV12-3/TRBV12-4
CDR3: CASTPPVNTGELFF
DNA: TGTGCCAGCACCCCCCCGGTGAACACCGGGGAGCTGTTTTTT

D: .
J: TRBJ2-7
size: few
V: TRBV7-2
CDR3: CASSPGSREYEQYF
DNA: TGTGCCAGCAGCCCAGGGAGCCGAGAGTACGAGCAGTACTTC

D: .
J: TRBJ1-1
size: many
V: TRBV29-1
CDR3: CSVEDPGAFTEAFF
DNA: TGCAGCGTTGAAGATCCGGGGGCGTTCACTGAAGCTTTCTTT

D: .
J: TRBJ2-6
size: .
V: TRBV12-3/TRBV12-4
CDR3: CASSKTGTISGSSGANVLTF
DNA: TGTGCCAGCAGTAAGACCGGGACAATAAGTGGGAGCTCTGGGGCCAACGTCCTGACTTTC

D: TRBD2
J: TRBJ2-4
size: .
V: TRBV7-2
CDR3: CASSLAVLAGAKNIQYF
DNA: TGTGCCAGCAGCTTAGCGGTTCTAGCGGGAGCCAAAAACATTCAGTACTTC

D: .
J: TRBJ2-7
size: .
V: TRBV4-3
CDR3: CASSLDGVKQYF
DNA: TGCGCCAGCAGCCTGGACGGAGTTAAGCAGTACTTC

D: .
J: TRBJ2-1
size: few
V: TRBV6-5
CDR3: CASRGGMGQFF
DNA: TGTGCCAGCAGGGGAGGTATGGGGCAGTTCTTC

D: .
J: TRBJ2-1
size: .
V: TRBV6-1
CDR3: CASSPPTRTNEQFF
DNA: TGTGCCAGCAGCCCCCCAACTCGGACGAATGAGCAGTTCTTC

D: TRBD1
J: TRBJ1-5
size: many
V: TRBV7-2
CDR3: CASSPDRGREQPQHF
DNA: TGTGCCAGCAGCCCGGACAGGGGGCGGGAGCAGCCCCAGCATTTT

D: .
J: TRBJ1-5
size: many
V: TRBV10-3
CDR3: CAISRDTSNQPQHF
DNA: TGTGCCATCAGTCGGGACACAAGCAATCAGCCCCAGCATTTT

D: .
J: TRBJ1-6
size: few
V: TRBV20-1
CDR3: CSARGGRGNSPLHF
DNA: TGCAGTGCTAGGGGGGGCAGGGGCAATTCACCCCTCCACTTT

D: .
J: TRBJ2-1
size: .
V: TRBV6-2/TRBV6-3
CDR3: CASSYWRNEQFF
DNA: TGTGCCAGCAGTTACTGGCGCAATGAGCAGTTCTTC

D: .
J: TRBJ2-3
size: few
V: TRBV18
CDR3: CASSGATKYPTDTQYF
DNA: TGTGCCAGCTCAGGGGCTACCAAATATCCCACAGATACGCAGTATTTT

D: .
J: TRBJ1-1
size: .
V: TRBV12-3/TRBV12-4
CDR3: CASSSYSDNTEAFF
DNA: TGTGCCAGCAGTTCCTACAGCGATAACACTGAAGCTTTCTTT

D: .
J: TRBJ2-4
size: few
V: TRBV7-6
CDR3: CASSSGQTKNIQYF
DNA: TGTGCCAGCAGCTCCGGACAGACCAAAAACATTCAGTACTTC

D: .
J: TRBJ2-7
size: .
V: TRBV9
CDR3: CASSVGSGTSVYEQYF
DNA: TGTGCCAGCAGCGTAGGCAGCGGGACAAGCGTTTACGAGCAGTACTTC

D: .
J: TRBJ2-2
size: .
V: TRBV20-1
CDR3: CSAERTGELFF
DNA: TGCAGTGCTGAGAGAACCGGGGAGCTGTTTTTT

D: TRBD1
J: TRBJ2-7
size: many
V: TRBV20-1
CDR3: CSARDQTGISYEQYF
DNA: TGCAGTGCTAGAGATCAGACAGGGATCTCCTACGAGCAGTACTTC

D: .
J: TRBJ1-5
size: many
V: TRBV12-3/TRBV12-4
CDR3: CASSGGGQPQHF
DNA: TGTGCCAGCTCCGGTGGGGGACAGCCCCAGCATTTT

D: .
J: TRBJ2-5
size: .
V: TRBV11-1
CDR3: CASSPAGRRQETQYF
DNA: TGTGCCAGCAGCCCAGCAGGGCGGAGGCAAGAGACCCAGTACTTC

D: TRBD1
J: TRBJ2-7
size: many
V: TRBV20-1
CDR3: CSARDRAGTGVYEQYF
DNA: TGCAGTGCTAGAGACCGGGCCGGGACAGGGGTATACGAGCAGTACTTC

D: .
J: TRBJ2-5
size: .
V: TRBV12-3/TRBV12-4
CDR3: CASAKANLEETQYF
DNA: TGTGCCAGCGCCAAGGCTAATCTAGAAGAGACCCAGTACTTC

D: .
J: TRBJ2-7
size: .
V: TRBV6-1
CDR3: CASSSPGPQTYEQYF
DNA: TGTGCCAGCAGCTCTCCGGGACCCCAAACCTACGAGCAGTACTTC

D: .
J: TRBJ2-3
size: few
V: TRBV7-9
CDR3: CASSSRGVGTQYF
DNA: TGTGCCAGCAGTTCTAGGGGGGTTGGTACGCAGTATTTT

D: .
J: TRBJ2-3
size: few
V: TRBV14
CDR3: CASSHADDTDTQYF
DNA: TGTGCCAGCAGCCACGCTGACGACACAGATACGCAGTATTTT

D: .
J: TRBJ2-3
size: many
V: TRBV20-1
CDR3: CSAETYTQYF
DNA: TGCAGTGCTGAGACATATACGCAGTATTTT

D: TRBD1
J: TRBJ2-1
size: few
V: TRBV5-1
CDR3: CASRRGTGVDEQFF
DNA: TGCGCCAGCCGCCGGGGGACAGGGGTCGATGAGCAGTTCTTC

D: TRBD1
J: TRBJ1-2
size: .
V: TRBV29-1
CDR3: CSVDTSPQGKGGYTF
DNA: TGCAGCGTTGATACTTCGCCACAGGGGAAAGGTGGCTACACCTTC